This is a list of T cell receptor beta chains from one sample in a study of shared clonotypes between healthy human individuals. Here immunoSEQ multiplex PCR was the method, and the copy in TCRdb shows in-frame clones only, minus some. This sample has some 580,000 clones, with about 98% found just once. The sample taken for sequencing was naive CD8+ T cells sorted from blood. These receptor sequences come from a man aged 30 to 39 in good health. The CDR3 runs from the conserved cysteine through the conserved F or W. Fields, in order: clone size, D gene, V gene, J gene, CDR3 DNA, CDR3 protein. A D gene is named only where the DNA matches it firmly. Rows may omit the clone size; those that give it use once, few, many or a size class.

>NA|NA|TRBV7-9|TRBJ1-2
TGTGCCAGCAGCTTCAAGAGTAACTATGGCTACACCTTC
CASSFKSNYGYTF
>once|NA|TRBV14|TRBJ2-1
TGTGCCAGCAGCCAAACGGGATCGATATACAATGAGCAGTTCTTC
CASSQTGSIYNEQFF
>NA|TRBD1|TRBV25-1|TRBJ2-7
TGTGCCAGCAGTGAATACCGGGACAGGTACGAGCAGTACTTC
CASSEYRDRYEQYF
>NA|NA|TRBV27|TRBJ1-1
TGTGCCAGCAGTGATAGGTCCGCGTACACTGAAGCTTTCTTT
CASSDRSAYTEAFF
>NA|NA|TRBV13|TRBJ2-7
TGTGCCAGCAGCTTAGGAGAGGGCGTCGAGCAGTACTTC
CASSLGEGVEQYF
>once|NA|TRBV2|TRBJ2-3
TGTGCCAGCAGTGTTAGGGGAGTAGTACTAGAGTCAGATACGCAGTATTTT
CASSVRGVVLESDTQYF
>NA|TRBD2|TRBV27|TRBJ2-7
TGTGCCAGCAGTTTGATGCTAGCGGCACCCTACGAGCAGTACTTC
CASSLMLAAPYEQYF
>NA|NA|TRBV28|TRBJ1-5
TGTGCCAGCACCACGGTGAATCAGCCCCAGCATTTT
CASTTVNQPQHF
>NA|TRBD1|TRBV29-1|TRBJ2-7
TGCAGCGTTGCCGAATACAGGGGCGGCTACGAGCAGTACTTC
CSVAEYRGGYEQYF
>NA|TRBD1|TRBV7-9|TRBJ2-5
TGTGCCAGCAGCGTCGGGACAGGCAAGCAAGAGACCCAGTACTTC
CASSVGTGKQETQYF
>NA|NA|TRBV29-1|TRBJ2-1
TGCAGCGTTGAGGACGGGGCCAACAACAATGAGCAGTTCTTC
CSVEDGANNNEQFF
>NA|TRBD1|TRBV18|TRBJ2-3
TGTGCCAGCTCACCACTACGGGACAGGGAGCATACGCAGTATTTT
CASSPLRDREHTQYF
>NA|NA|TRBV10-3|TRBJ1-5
TGTGCCATCAGTGAGTCAGCGACAAGCAATCAGCCCCAGCATTTT
CAISESATSNQPQHF
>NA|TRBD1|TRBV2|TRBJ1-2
TGTGCCAGCAGATCTTCGGACAGGTCGGATGGCTACACCTTC
CASRSSDRSDGYTF